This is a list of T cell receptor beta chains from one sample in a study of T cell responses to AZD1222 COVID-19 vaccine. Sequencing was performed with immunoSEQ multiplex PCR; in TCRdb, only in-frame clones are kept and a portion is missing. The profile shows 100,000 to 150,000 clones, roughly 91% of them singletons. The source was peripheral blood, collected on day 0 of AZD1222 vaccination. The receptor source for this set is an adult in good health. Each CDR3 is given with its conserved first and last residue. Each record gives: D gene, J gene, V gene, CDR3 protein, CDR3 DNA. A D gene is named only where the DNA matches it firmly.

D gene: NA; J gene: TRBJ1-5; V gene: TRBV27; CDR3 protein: CASSFMQGGQPQHF; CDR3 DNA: TGTGCCAGCAGTTTTATGCAGGGCGGACAGCCCCAGCATTTT
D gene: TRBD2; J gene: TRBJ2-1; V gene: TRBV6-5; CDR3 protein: CASSYKTSGVLDEQFF; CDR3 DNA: TGTGCCAGCAGTTACAAGACTAGCGGGGTCTTGGATGAGCAGTTCTTC
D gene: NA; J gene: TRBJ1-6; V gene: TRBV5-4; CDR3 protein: CASSLRQENSPLHF; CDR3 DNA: TGTGCCAGCAGCTTGAGGCAGGAGAATTCACCCCTCCACTTT
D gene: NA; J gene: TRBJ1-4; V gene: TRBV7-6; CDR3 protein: CASSLDGEKLFF; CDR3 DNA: TGTGCCAGCAGCTTAGACGGTGAAAAACTGTTTTTT
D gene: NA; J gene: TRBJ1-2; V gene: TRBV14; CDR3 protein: CASSQVGYGYTF; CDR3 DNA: TGTGCCAGCAGCCAAGTGGGGTATGGCTACACCTTC
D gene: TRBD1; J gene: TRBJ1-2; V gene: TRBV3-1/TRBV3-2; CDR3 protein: CASSRGQGNNYGYTF; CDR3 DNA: TGTGCCAGCAGCCGGGGACAGGGGAATAACTATGGCTACACCTTC
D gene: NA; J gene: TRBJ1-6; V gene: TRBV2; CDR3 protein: CASSAQYNSPLHF; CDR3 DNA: TGTGCCAGCAGTGCTCAGTATAATTCACCCCTCCACTTT
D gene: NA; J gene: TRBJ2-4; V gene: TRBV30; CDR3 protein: CAWSVRLGMRYF; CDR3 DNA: TGTGCCTGGAGTGTTAGACTGGGAATGCGGTACTTC
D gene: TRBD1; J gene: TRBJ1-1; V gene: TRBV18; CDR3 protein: CASSPALIGQGGTEAFF; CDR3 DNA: TGTGCCAGCTCACCAGCCCTCATAGGACAGGGCGGGACTGAAGCTTTCTTT
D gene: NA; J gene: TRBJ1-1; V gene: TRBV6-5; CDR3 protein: CASSYGGNTEAFF; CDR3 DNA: TGTGCCAGCAGTTACGGGGGGAACACTGAAGCTTTCTTT
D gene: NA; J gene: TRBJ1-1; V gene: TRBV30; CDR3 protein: CAWSPRPEAFF; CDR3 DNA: TGTGCCTGGAGTCCCAGGCCTGAAGCTTTCTTT
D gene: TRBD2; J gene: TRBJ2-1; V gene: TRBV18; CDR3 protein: CASSPGGWTLAGSLNEQFF; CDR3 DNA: TGTGCCAGCTCACCGGGGGGGTGGACCCTAGCGGGGTCTTTGAATGAGCAGTTCTTC
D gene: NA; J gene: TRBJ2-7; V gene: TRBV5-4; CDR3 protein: CASSLQVSSYEQYF; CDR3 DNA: TGTGCCAGCAGCTTGCAGGTTTCCTCCTACGAGCAGTACTTC
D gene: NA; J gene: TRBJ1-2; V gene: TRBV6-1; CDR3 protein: CASSEAGANYGYTF; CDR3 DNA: TGTGCCAGCAGTGAAGCCGGAGCTAACTATGGCTACACCTTC